The entry that follows covers one TCR beta chain sequence. The record originates from a study of cytomegalovirus exposure and HLA in healthy donors. J gave up 4 bases and V 3 bases, and 2 bases lay outside the gene matches. The CDR3 contains 15 residues. The germline gives CDR1 SSHAT, CDR2 FNYEAQ (reference sequence). PCR primers comprised 60 Vbeta and 13 Jbeta primers. Repertoires were generated with immunoSEQ multiplex PCR, while TCRdb's copy carries only in-frame clones and drops some. The sample shows 150,000 or so clones, 60% to 80% of them seen only once. This clonotype originated in a male donor in good health and CMV-seronegative. The chain carries TRBV7-7 and TRBJ2-1; 11 bases line up with TRBD2. Material for sequencing was PBMCs. CDR3: CASSLLAGGYNEQFF. CDR3 in DNA: TGTGCCAGCAGCTTGCTAGCGGGGGGATACAATGAGCAGTTCTTC.